The T cell receptor (beta chain) described here comes from a study of blood T cells in healthy people across ages. Between the trimmed V and J ends, which lost 6 bases and 2 bases, there was a span of 13 bases. The CDR3 has 15 residues. A sample-barcoded 5' primer and a J-beta primer mix were used in a second PCR of about 7 to 12 cycles. Unique molecular identifiers of 12 random nucleotides labeled each cDNA. TCRdb processed the 5' RACE reads anew with MiXCR; each CDR3 protein has one entry. There are about 280,000 distinct CDR3 sequences in the sample; around 27% occur only once, and roughly 30% lies in the top ten.

The sample was blood. This sequence was found in a woman in her 70s in good health. The chain recombines TRBV12-3 or TRBV12-4 with TRBJ2-2, with D perhaps assigned TRBD1 or TRBD2 (5 bases each). CDR3 DNA: TGTGCCAGCAGCCCGGGACGATCAAACACCGGGGAGCTGTTTTTT. Translation gives CASSPGRSNTGELFF.